Below, 25 T cell receptor beta chains from the same sample are listed, as sequenced in a study of radiotherapy plus CTLA-4 blockade in lung cancer. Repertoires were generated with immunoSEQ multiplex PCR, while TCRdb's copy carries only in-frame clones and drops some. The repertoire includes 30,000 to 40,000 clones, 75% to 90% of them detected once, and 5.5% to 7% sits in the top ten. Sequenced here: peripheral blood, sampled from a patient treated with radiotherapy plus ipilimumab. Receptors were obtained from a human donor with non-small cell lung cancer who had stable disease on radiotherapy plus ipilimumab.

The chain uses TRBV4-1 and TRBJ2-5; 7 bases align to TRBD2. In germline, CDR1 is MGHRA, CDR2 YSYEKL. This CDR3 comprises 17 residues. Unmatched junction bases numbered 13, after V lost 2 bases and J lost 4 bases. CDR3 sequence: CASSQMSPSGRGETQYF. The CDR3, as DNA: TGCGCCAGCAGCCAAATGTCGCCTAGCGGAAGGGGAGAGACCCAGTACTTC.

This sequence joins TRBV11-2 and TRBJ2-7, with TRBD1 matching over 11 bases. Germline CDR1 reads SGHAT; CDR2 reads FQNNGV. The CDR3 loop spans 15 amino acids. V was pared by 5 bases and J by 4 bases, with 7 bases of the junction left unmatched. This chain's CDR3 is CASSNRDRGSYEQYF. CDR3 coding DNA: TGTGCCAGCAGCAACCGGGACAGGGGGTCATACGAGCAGTACTTC.

The chain employs TRBV27 and TRBJ2-1, with 11 positions matching TRBD1. CDR1 is MNHEY, CDR2 SMNVEV, per germline (reference sequence). Losses at the gene ends were 6 bases for V and 4 bases for J; bases not matched to a gene: 8. The length of the CDR3 is 16 residues. DNA for the CDR3: TGTGCCAGCAGAAGGACAGGGGGCATTGGATACAATGAGCAGTTCTTC. It is translated as CASRRTGGIGYNEQFF.

This clone was found once. The rearrangement joins TRBV7-2 to TRBJ2-2; 7 positions agree with TRBD1. The V gene end was trimmed by 2 bases and the J gene end by 4 bases; junction bases not matched to a gene: 13. Germline V lookup: CDR1 SGHTA, CDR2 FQGNSA. The CDR3 has 18 residues. The CDR3: CASSLQAQRQGRTGELFF. CDR3 bases: TGTGCCAGCAGCTTACAAGCCCAAAGACAGGGACGCACCGGGGAGCTGTTTTTT.

V gene TRBV28 combines with J gene TRBJ2-6; 10 bases fit TRBD2. The CDR3 extends over 17 amino acids. Germline CDR1 and CDR2: MDHEN and SYDVKM. The junction had 5 bases not matched to a gene; V was cut back by 6 bases and J by 0 bases. CDR3 nucleotide sequence: TGTGCCAGCAGCCTAGCGGGAGTGTACTCTGGGGCCAACGTCCTGACTTTC. It encodes CASSLAGVYSGANVLTF. Using reference TRBV28 and TRBJ2-6 for the parts outside the CDR3, the full variable domain is DVKVTQSSRYLVKRTGEKVFLECVQDMDHENMFWYRQDPGLGLRLIYFSYDVKMKEKGDIPEGYSVSREKKERFSLILESASTNQTSMYLCASSLAGVYSGANVLTFGAGSRLTVL.

The CDR3 region is CASSILSGANVLTF. The CDR3 region has the DNA TGCGCCAGCAGCATTTTATCTGGGGCCAACGTCCTGACTTTC. The genes are TRBV4-1 and TRBJ2-6; the D is unclear. The CDR3 covers 14 residues. Trimming stripped 5 bases from V and 1 base from J, with 6 bases between. Looked up from germline, CDR1 is MGHRA and CDR2 is YSYEKL.

The gene calls are TRBV5-5 and TRBJ2-1; D might be TRBD2 (5 bases). Trimming left V 2 bases short and J 8 bases short, with 17 bases between. There are 15 residues in the CDR3. Germline values: CDR1 SGHKS, CDR2 YYEKEE (reference sequence). The CDR3 region is CASSLNEGSDYEQFF. The CDR3 DNA follows: TGTGCCAGCAGCTTAAACGAGGGATCTGACTATGAGCAGTTCTTC.

The CDR3 loop reads CASSSSNLGSSRAIQYF. CDR3 in DNA: TGTGCCAGCAGTTCCTCGAATCTCGGGTCTAGCCGGGCGATTCAGTACTTC. This chain links TRBV27 with TRBJ2-4; possibly TRBD2 for D (5 bases). Trimming stripped 4 bases from V and 10 bases from J, with 26 bases between. Looked up from germline, CDR1 is MNHEY and CDR2 is SMNVEV (reference sequence). The CDR3 is 17 residues long.

The chain uses TRBV18 and TRBJ2-1, with D perhaps matching TRBD1 (5 bases). V was cut by 1 base and J by 8 bases, with 12 bases left in between. Germline V gene sequence: CDR1 KGHSH, CDR2 LQKENI. The CDR3 is 14 amino acids. CDR3 coding DNA: TGTGCCAGCTCACCACTGGGGCAGGTGGATGAGCAGTTCTTC. Translating it yields CASSPLGQVDEQFF. The full variable domain, rest sourced from reference TRBV18 and TRBJ2-1, is NAGVMQNPRHLVRRRGQEARLRCSPMKGHSHVYWYRQLPEEGLKFMVYLQKENIIDESGMPKERFSAEFPKEGPSILRIQQVVRGDSAAYFCASSPLGQVDEQFFGPGTRLTVL.

The J gene is TRBJ2-7, the V gene TRBV7-8, with unresolved D. V was clipped by 5 bases and J by 0 bases, with 11 bases between them. Germline loops: CDR1 SGHVS, CDR2 FQNEAQ. CDR3 length: 14 residues. The DNA of the CDR3 is TGTGCCAGCAGCCTAAATCTGTACTCCTACGAGCAGTACTTC. Protein product: CASSLNLYSYEQYF.

This chain connects TRBV19 to TRBJ2-7; no clear D. Germline CDR1 reads LNHDA; CDR2 reads SQIVND (reference sequence). The CDR3 has 14 residues. Trimming shortened V by 3 bases and J by 2 bases, and 11 bases separated the two germline ends. The CDR3 DNA is TGTGCCAGTAGTATTTATGTGGGCACCTACGAGCAGTACTTC. Residues: CASSIYVGTYEQYF.

This clone was observed once. J is TRBJ2-1 and V is TRBV7-6; 10 nucleotides align to TRBD2. This CDR3 is 18 amino acids long. Germline trimming cut 5 bases from V and 5 bases from J; bases unmatched to any gene: 15. Per germline, CDR1 SGHVS and CDR2 FNYEAQ. The CDR3: CASSQGRLAGKRDNEQFF. For the CDR3, the DNA is TGTGCCAGCAGCCAAGGTCGACTAGCGGGCAAACGCGACAATGAGCAGTTCTTC.

The chain couples TRBV30 to TRBJ2-7; TRBD1 matches at 9 bases. With 4 bases clipped from V and 5 bases from J, the junction kept 3 bases outside the gene matches. The CDR3 extends over 12 amino acids. CDR1 is GTSNPN, CDR2 SVGIG, per germline (reference sequence). In DNA form, the CDR3 reads TGTGCCTGGACCCGGGACAGGGACGAGCAGTACTTC. Its protein product is CAWTRDRDEQYF.

The V and J genes are TRBV29-1 and TRBJ2-2; D unclear. Germline lookup yields CDR1 SQVTM and CDR2 ANQGSEA. Trimming shortened V by 5 bases and J by 0 bases, and 7 bases separated the two germline ends. CDR3 size: 13 residues. The CDR3 reads CSVLSTNTGELFF. In DNA, the CDR3 is TGCAGCGTTCTATCCACGAACACCGGGGAGCTGTTTTTT.

CDR3 DNA sequence: TGTGCCAGCTCCGGGACAGGGAACTCTGGGGCCAACGTCCTGACTTTC. Its protein product is CASSGTGNSGANVLTF. The J gene is TRBJ2-6, the V gene TRBV28; TRBD1 matches at 9 bases. The CDR3 sequence is 16 residues long. V lost 8 bases to trimming and J lost 0 bases; unmatched junction nucleotides: 5. Germline CDR1 is MDHEN and CDR2 is SYDVKM.

The CDR3 is CAGGNNGNQPQHF. The CDR3 DNA follows: TGTGCTGGCGGGAACAACGGCAATCAGCCCCAGCATTTT. The V and J genes are TRBV28 and TRBJ1-5; the D is unclear. CDR3 size: 13 residues. Germline-derived CDR1 and CDR2 are MDHEN and SYDVKM.

V usage is TRBV5-6 and J usage is TRBJ1-5, with D possibly matching TRBD1 (5 bases). CDR3 length equals 16 residues. V was cut by 0 bases and J by 0 bases, with 10 bases left in between. Germline CDR1 SGHDT, CDR2 YYEEEE. This chain's CDR3 is CASSLANRNSNQPQHF. Written as DNA, the CDR3 is TGTGCCAGCAGCTTGGCCAACAGGAATAGCAATCAGCCCCAGCATTTT.

This chain joins TRBV7-2 and TRBJ2-5; 12 positions match TRBD2. The assigned J gene may be wrong: the sequence end matches TRBJ2-7 better. Germline CDR1 is SGHTA and CDR2 is FQGNSA. There are 15 residues in the CDR3. The CDR3 DNA is TGTGCCAGCAGCTTAGCGGGGACTAGCGGGCGCGAGCAGTACTTC. Protein sequence: CASSLAGTSGREQYF.

The chain uses TRBV7-9 and TRBJ1-3; D uncertain. Germline loops: CDR1 SEHNR, CDR2 FQNEAQ (reference sequence). The CDR3 length is 16 residues. The V end was cut by 1 base, the J end by 2 bases, with 12 bases between. CDR3 DNA sequence: TGTGCCAGCAGCTTAGGGTACGAGGGAACTGGAAACACCATATATTTT. Translated: CASSLGYEGTGNTIYF.

The chain carries TRBV19 and TRBJ1-4; the D is unclear. Looked up from germline, CDR1 is LNHDA and CDR2 is SQIVND (reference sequence). The CDR3 has 17 residues. V lost 3 bases to trimming and J lost 0 bases, with 14 bases between them. The CDR3 here is CASSIFAGAPTNEKLFF. The CDR3 DNA sequence: TGTGCCAGTAGTATCTTTGCCGGAGCTCCAACTAATGAAAAACTGTTTTTT.

J is TRBJ1-6 and V is TRBV5-1; the D is unclear. Germline V gene data show CDR1 as SGHRS and CDR2 as YFSETQ. The CDR3 covers 12 residues. Deletions cut 1 base from V and 10 bases from J, with 6 bases between. The CDR3 protein is CASSLNGSPLHF. The CDR3 DNA follows: TGCGCCAGCAGCTTGAATGGCTCACCCCTCCACTTT.

This chain links TRBV10-3 with TRBJ2-7; D possibly corresponds to TRBD1 (6 bases). Germline V gives CDR1 ENHRY, CDR2 SYGVKD. The CDR3 has 14 residues. V lost 10 bases, J lost 2 bases, and 18 bases lay in between. The CDR3 loop reads CATGEDRAPYEQYF. The CDR3 bases are TGTGCCACCGGAGAGGACAGAGCTCCCTACGAGCAGTACTTC.

The gene calls are TRBV19 and TRBJ1-4; the D is unclear. Trimming removed 9 bases at V and 6 bases at J, with 17 bases between. This CDR3 has 14 residues. Per the germline V gene, CDR1 is LNHDA and CDR2 is SQIVND (reference sequence). The chain's CDR3 is CASRAPSYDEKLFF. In DNA, the CDR3 is TGTGCCAGCCGCGCACCTTCTTACGATGAAAAACTGTTTTTT.

The chain links TRBV9 to TRBJ2-3, with 8 bases matching TRBD2. The CDR3 has 15 amino acids. Germline loops: CDR1 SGDLS, CDR2 YYNGEE. The V gene end was trimmed by 3 bases and the J gene end by 0 bases; junction bases not matched to a gene: 3. CDR3 residues: CASSATSASTDTQYF. As DNA, the CDR3 is TGTGCCAGCAGCGCGACTAGCGCCAGCACAGATACGCAGTATTTT.

This chain joins TRBV7-2 and TRBJ2-7, with D perhaps TRBD1 (6 bases). This CDR3 is built from 14 residues. Germline V CDR1 and CDR2: SGHTA, FQGNSA. The V and J ends lost 2 bases and 4 bases respectively, with 12 bases between them. CDR3 protein: CASSLRTDGYEQYF. CDR3 sequence (DNA): TGTGCCAGCAGCTTACGGACAGACGGTTACGAGCAGTACTTC.